This T cell receptor (beta chain) was profiled in a study of regulatory T cells in long-lasting Graves disease. Whole-study findings and limits: Favoring TRBV28, TRBJ1-2 and TRBJ2-5 was a feature seen in persistent disease. It was peripheral blood alone, not thyroid tissue, that was studied.

This CDR3 comprises 12 residues. Trimming shortened V by 8 bases and J by 1 base, and 9 bases separated the two germline ends. Germline V gene sequence: CDR1 MDHEN, CDR2 SYDVKM. This clonotype was seen many times. The antigen is not known. Through Arm-PCR of CDR3 regions and iRepertoire HTBI primers, TCR beta libraries were built. MiXCR, run by TCRdb on the multiplex PCR reads, gives a single entry per CDR3 protein. The data contain 350,000 to 500,000 distinct CDR3 sequences, under 25% of them singletons. The sample's time point: persistent/refractory GD, antithyroid drugs over 5 years with positive TRAb. Extracted RNA from PBMCs served as the source of the TCR library. Investigators report Graves' disease was diagnosed under American Thyroid Association guidelines.

This TCR came from a female donor with Graves disease. Source: peripheral blood mononuclear cells (PBMCs), taken when the disease was refractory, from a patient treated with antithyroid drugs. The genes are TRBV28 and TRBJ2-7; D is ambiguous. DNA for the CDR3: TGTGCCAGCGGGGTCGGATCCTACGAGCAGTACTTC. As protein: CASGVGSYEQYF.